The subject of this entry is one T cell receptor beta chain. The CDR3 contains 15 residues. Germline assignment: CDR1 GTSNPN and CDR2 SVGIG (reference sequence). Trimming took off 0 bases at V and 5 bases at J, with 16 bases between the two ends. The data originate from a study of cytomegalovirus exposure and HLA in healthy donors. Use of 60 Vbeta and 13 Jbeta primers characterized the PCR. TCRdb's copy holds only in-frame clones and misses some; the assay was immunoSEQ multiplex PCR. The table includes approximately 150,000 clones, 75% detected once. Specimen: PBMCs. The gene calls are TRBV30 and TRBJ1-1; D perhaps matches TRBD1 (6 bases). This receptor was identified in a man younger than 35 in good health and CMV-seropositive. CDR3 region: CAWSVLGQRGTEAFF. The CDR3 bases are TGTGCCTGGAGTGTTTTAGGACAGCGCGGGACTGAAGCTTTCTTT.